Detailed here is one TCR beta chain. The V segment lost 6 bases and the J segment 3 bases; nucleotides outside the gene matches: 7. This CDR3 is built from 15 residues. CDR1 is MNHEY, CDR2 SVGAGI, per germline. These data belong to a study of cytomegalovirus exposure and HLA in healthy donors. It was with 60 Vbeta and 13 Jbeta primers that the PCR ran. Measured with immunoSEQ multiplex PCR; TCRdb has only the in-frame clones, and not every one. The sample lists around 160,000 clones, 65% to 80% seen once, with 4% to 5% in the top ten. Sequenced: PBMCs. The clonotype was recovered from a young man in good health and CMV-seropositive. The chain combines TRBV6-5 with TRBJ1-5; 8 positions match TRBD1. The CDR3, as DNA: TGTGCCAGCAGACCCGGGACAGGTTCCAATCAGCCCCAGCATTTT. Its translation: CASRPGTGSNQPQHF.